The rows below give T cell receptor beta chains drawn from one sample of a study of T cell responses to AZD1222 COVID-19 vaccine. Data came from immunoSEQ multiplex PCR; TCRdb stores just in-frame clones and leaves some out. The sample contains 80,000 or so clones, over 80% of which appear only once. Specimen: peripheral blood, collected on day 0 of AZD1222 vaccination. All receptors derive from an adult in good health. The CDR3 runs from the conserved cysteine through the conserved F or W. Fields, in order: V gene, clone size, J gene, D gene, CDR3 DNA, CDR3 protein. D genes are given only for firm matches. Expanded clones get a size class; other rows say once, few or many, or leave the size out.

v_call: TRBV10-3; clone_size: .; j_call: TRBJ2-7; d_call: TRBD2; cdr3_nt: TGTGCCACCGCGGCGGGAGCAGGATCTACCTACGAGCAGTACTTC; cdr3_aa: CATAAGAGSTYEQYF
v_call: TRBV7-2; clone_size: .; j_call: TRBJ1-1; d_call: .; cdr3_nt: TGTGCCAGCAGCAACGGTGGGAACACTGAAGCTTTCTTT; cdr3_aa: CASSNGGNTEAFF
v_call: TRBV7-9; clone_size: .; j_call: TRBJ2-5; d_call: TRBD1; cdr3_nt: TGTGCCAGCAGCAACCGACAGGGAGTACAAGAGACCCAGTACTTC; cdr3_aa: CASSNRQGVQETQYF
v_call: TRBV6-2/TRBV6-3; clone_size: .; j_call: TRBJ1-1; d_call: .; cdr3_nt: TGTGCCAGCAGTTACTCTGGACAGATACTTGGAGCTTTCTTT; cdr3_aa: CASSYSGQILGAFF
v_call: TRBV19; clone_size: .; j_call: TRBJ1-2; d_call: .; cdr3_nt: TGTGCCAGTAGTCCGTCCCTATCTGGTTACTATGGCTACACCTTC; cdr3_aa: CASSPSLSGYYGYTF
v_call: TRBV5-5; clone_size: .; j_call: TRBJ1-5; d_call: .; cdr3_nt: TGTGCCAGCAGTACACAGCCTTGGAGCAATCAGCCCCAGCATTTT; cdr3_aa: CASSTQPWSNQPQHF
v_call: TRBV30; clone_size: few; j_call: TRBJ1-5; d_call: TRBD1; cdr3_nt: TGTGCCTGGAGTATTTTAACGTACAGGGGTAATCAGCCCCAGCATTTT; cdr3_aa: CAWSILTYRGNQPQHF
v_call: TRBV11-3; clone_size: .; j_call: TRBJ2-7; d_call: .; cdr3_nt: TGTGCCAGCAGCCCTCGGGACGAGCAGTACTTC; cdr3_aa: CASSPRDEQYF
v_call: TRBV12-5; clone_size: .; j_call: TRBJ1-5; d_call: .; cdr3_nt: TGTGCTAGTGCCCCGGGACAACCATATAGCAATCAGCCCCAGCATTTT; cdr3_aa: CASAPGQPYSNQPQHF
v_call: TRBV28; clone_size: .; j_call: TRBJ1-1; d_call: .; cdr3_nt: TGTGCCAGCAGTCTGTCTTGGGGGAGGGCTGAAGCTTTCTTT; cdr3_aa: CASSLSWGRAEAFF
v_call: TRBV9; clone_size: .; j_call: TRBJ2-7; d_call: .; cdr3_nt: TGTGCCAGCAGCGTAGTGCCGGGCTCCTACGAGCAGTACTTC; cdr3_aa: CASSVVPGSYEQYF
v_call: TRBV11-3; clone_size: .; j_call: TRBJ2-3; d_call: TRBD2; cdr3_nt: TGTGCCAGCAGCTTAGGGCCCATTAGCGGGGGGGCCACAGATACGCAGTATTTT; cdr3_aa: CASSLGPISGGATDTQYF
v_call: TRBV6-4; clone_size: .; j_call: TRBJ2-1; d_call: TRBD2; cdr3_nt: TGTGCCAGCAGTGACGGGACTAGCGGGGTCAATGAGCAGTTCTTC; cdr3_aa: CASSDGTSGVNEQFF
v_call: TRBV5-1; clone_size: once; j_call: TRBJ1-1; d_call: TRBD1; cdr3_nt: TGCGCCAGCAGCTTGGACCCACAGGGGGCACTTAAGATGAACACTGAAGCTTTCTTT; cdr3_aa: CASSLDPQGALKMNTEAFF
v_call: TRBV10-1; clone_size: .; j_call: TRBJ2-5; d_call: .; cdr3_nt: TGCGCCAGCAGGGACGCGAAAGGGGGACAAGAGACCCAGTACTTC; cdr3_aa: CASRDAKGGQETQYF
v_call: TRBV4-2; clone_size: .; j_call: TRBJ1-2; d_call: .; cdr3_nt: TGTGCCAGCAGCCAAGACGGGGGCAACTATGGCTACACCTTC; cdr3_aa: CASSQDGGNYGYTF
v_call: TRBV3-1/TRBV3-2; clone_size: .; j_call: TRBJ2-1; d_call: TRBD2; cdr3_nt: TGTGCCAGCAGCCTAGGACTAGCGGGGGGTCTTGAGCAGTTCTTC; cdr3_aa: CASSLGLAGGLEQFF